The TCR beta chain described here comes from a study of T cells in Graves' hyperthyroidism and ophthalmopathy. Regarding the study as a whole: A 13 V-J model separated ophthalmopathy from stable hyperthyroidism.

Calling Graves' hyperthyroidism stable meant ophthalmopathy did not progress within 18 months. Patients with uncontrolled infections, other autoimmune diseases, pregnancy or lactation were excluded. TCR beta CDR3 sequences were amplified from RNA transcripts. In the first-round RT-PCR of the TCR CDR3, the HTBI primer set was used. TCRdb re-analysed the multiplex PCR reads in MiXCR, keeping a single row per CDR3 protein. The table has hundreds of thousands of distinct CDR3 sequences, 40% to 55% seen once; the top ten hold 8% to 8.5%. The CDR3 spans 15 residues. V gave up 0 bases and J gave up 4 bases, with 14 bases separating them. Germline-derived CDR1 and CDR2 are SGDLS and YYNGEE. In regard to this clonotype: The antigen is undetermined.

This chain links TRBV9 with TRBJ2-7; D unresolved. The clonotype comes from a woman under 30 with Graves' hyperthyroidism. Sequenced: peripheral blood or thyroid tissue (not recorded which). The CDR3, as DNA: TGTGCCAGCAGCGTAGGTCCCCCCCCTCCTTACGAGCAGTACTTC. It specifies CASSVGPPPPYEQYF.